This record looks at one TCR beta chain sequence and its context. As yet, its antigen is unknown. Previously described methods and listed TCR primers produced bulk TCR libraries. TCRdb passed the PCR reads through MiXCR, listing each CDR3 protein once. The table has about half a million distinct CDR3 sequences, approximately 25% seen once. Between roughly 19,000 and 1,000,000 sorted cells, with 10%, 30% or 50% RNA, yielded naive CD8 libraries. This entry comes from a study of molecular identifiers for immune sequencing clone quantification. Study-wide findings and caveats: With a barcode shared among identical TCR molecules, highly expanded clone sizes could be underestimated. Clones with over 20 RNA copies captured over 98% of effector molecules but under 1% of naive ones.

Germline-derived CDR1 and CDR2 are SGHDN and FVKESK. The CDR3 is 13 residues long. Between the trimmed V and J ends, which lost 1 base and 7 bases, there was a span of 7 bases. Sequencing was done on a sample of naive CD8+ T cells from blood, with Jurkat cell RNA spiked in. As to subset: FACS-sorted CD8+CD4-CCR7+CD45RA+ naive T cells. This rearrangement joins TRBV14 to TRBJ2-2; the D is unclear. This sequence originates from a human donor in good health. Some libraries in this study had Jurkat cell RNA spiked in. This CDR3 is CASSQGNGGELFF. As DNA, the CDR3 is TGTGCCAGCAGCCAAGGAAACGGCGGGGAGCTGTTTTTT.